This entry lists 27 T cell receptor beta chains sequenced from one sample in a study of blood T cell repertoires in COVID-19. The assay was immunoSEQ multiplex PCR, and TCRdb's table has in-frame clones only and misses some. The data show around 260,000 clones, 86% seen once. Sequences were obtained from peripheral blood. The source of these receptors is a woman aged 30 to 39 with active or convalescent COVID-19.

V usage is TRBV7-3 and J usage is TRBJ2-3; 9 bases fit TRBD2. The CDR3 is 14 amino acids. Germline V gives CDR1 SGHTA, CDR2 FQGTGA. Germline trimming cut 5 bases from V and 5 bases from J; bases unmatched to any gene: 5. In DNA form, the CDR3 reads TGTGCCAGCAGCCCAAGCGGGGGGAAAGATACGCAGTATTTT. It translates to CASSPSGGKDTQYF.

The rearrangement links TRBV19 to TRBJ1-1, with D hard to call. CDR3 length: 13 amino acids. The V end lost 5 bases, the J end lost 0 bases, and 7 bases lay between the germline ends. Germline CDR1 and CDR2: LNHDA and SQIVND (reference sequence). This CDR3 is CASSQNVNTEAFF. In nucleotides, the CDR3 is TGTGCCAGTAGTCAGAACGTGAACACTGAAGCTTTCTTT.

The V gene is TRBV20-1, the J gene TRBJ2-5; a weak D match, TRBD1 (5 bases). The ends were cut back, 3 bases at V and 4 bases at J, with 9 bases in the middle. The germline V gene encodes CDR1 DFQATT and CDR2 SNEGSKA (reference sequence). The CDR3 has 12 amino acids. The CDR3 bases are TGCAGTGCTAGTGGCAGGGTAGAGACCCAGTACTTC. It translates to CSASGRVETQYF.

The genes are TRBV19 and TRBJ1-2; D is unclear. This CDR3 has 14 amino acids. Between the trimmed V and J ends, which lost 7 bases and 6 bases, there was a span of 18 bases. The germline gives CDR1 LNHDA, CDR2 SQIVND (reference sequence). The CDR3 is CASTLDTGGDGYTF. DNA for the CDR3: TGTGCCAGTACCTTAGACACTGGTGGCGATGGCTACACCTTC.

CDR3 loop: CAWGVGGPRGNQPQHF. The CDR3 DNA reads TGTGCCTGGGGCGTGGGTGGGCCTCGAGGCAATCAGCCCCAGCATTTT. J is TRBJ1-5 and V is TRBV30; no firm D call. CDR1 is GTSNPN and CDR2 is SVGIG in the germline V gene (reference sequence). The V gene lost 5 bases and the J gene lost 2 bases, with 19 bases spanning the gap. The CDR3 totals 16 residues. The variable domain in full, with the rest retrieved from reference TRBV30 and TRBJ1-5, is SQTIHQWPATLVQPVGSPLSLECTVEGTSNPNLYWYRQAAGRGLQLLFYSVGIGQISSEVPQNLSASRPQDRQFILSSKKLLLSDSGFYLCAWGVGGPRGNQPQHFGDGTRLSIL.

V and J are TRBV7-2 and TRBJ1-4; a possible D gene is TRBD1 (5 bases). The CDR3 contains 17 residues. The V end lost 3 bases, the J end lost 2 bases, and 16 bases lay between the germline ends. Germline assignment: CDR1 SGHTA and CDR2 FQGNSA. CDR3 in DNA: TGTGCCAGCAGCTTGGGCGGCAGGGTTTACACTAATGAAAAACTGTTTTTT. The encoded protein is CASSLGGRVYTNEKLFF.

V usage is TRBV7-9 and J usage is TRBJ1-2; D is ambiguous. Per germline, CDR1 SEHNR and CDR2 FQNEAQ (reference sequence). The germline V and J ends were trimmed by 7 bases and 5 bases, with 8 bases remaining between them. This CDR3 has 11 residues. The CDR3, as DNA: TGTGCCAGCACTCGGGAATATGGCTACACCTTC. Translated: CASTREYGYTF. Supplemented by reference TRBV7-9 and TRBJ1-2, the full variable domain reads DTGVSQNPRHKITKRGQNVTFRCDPISEHNRLYWYRQTLGQGPEFLTYFQNEAQLEKSRLLSDRFSAERPKGSFSTLEIQRTEQGDSAMYLCASTREYGYTFGSGTRLTVV.

The sample holds many counts of this clone. The chain has TRBV29-1 and TRBJ1-2; possible D gene TRBD1, 6 bases. Germline V lookup: CDR1 SQVTM, CDR2 ANQGSEA. CDR3 length: 12 amino acids. V was trimmed by 3 bases and J by 6 bases, leaving 11 bases between them. CDR3: CSVDRGAHGYTF. DNA for the CDR3: TGCAGCGTTGATCGGGGGGCGCATGGCTACACCTTC.

The chain carries TRBV7-2 and TRBJ2-1; D not certain. The germline V gene has CDR1 SGHTA and CDR2 FQGNSA. V lost 4 bases and J 7 bases, leaving 17 bases between the germline ends. The length of the CDR3 is 15 residues. The CDR3 reads CASSSRNLPSNEQFF. CDR3 DNA sequence: TGTGCCAGCAGCTCGAGAAACCTGCCCTCGAATGAGCAGTTCTTC.

The chain uses TRBV6-2 or TRBV6-3 and TRBJ2-7, with a weak D call TRBD1 (6 bases). There are 13 residues in the CDR3. Germline V gene data show CDR1 as MNHEY and CDR2 as SVGEGT. Trimming pared 6 bases from V and 0 bases from J, leaving 9 bases between. The DNA for the CDR3 is TGTGCCAGCAGCCCAGGGGTCTCCTACGAGCAGTACTTC. This sequence encodes CASSPGVSYEQYF.

V usage is TRBV19 and J usage is TRBJ2-5; TRBD2 aligns across 8 bases. Germline CDR1 is LNHDA and CDR2 is SQIVND (reference sequence). The CDR3 spans 13 residues. Trimming at V came to 3 bases and at J to 5 bases, leaving 2 bases not matched to a gene. CDR3 loop: CASSIGGAETQYF. CDR3 bases: TGTGCCAGTAGTATCGGGGGGGCTGAGACCCAGTACTTC. Full variable domain (outside the CDR3, taken from reference TRBV19 and TRBJ2-5): DGGITQSPKYLFRKEGQNVTLSCEQNLNHDAMYWYRQDPGQGLRLIYYSQIVNDFQKGDIAEGYSVSREKKESFPLTVTSAQKNPTAFYLCASSIGGAETQYFGPGTRLLVL.

This clone has a single count. The chain links TRBV5-1 to TRBJ2-3; 10 positions match TRBD2. Germline V gene lookup returns CDR1 SGHRS and CDR2 YFSETQ. V was pared by 2 bases and J by 5 bases, with 2 bases of the junction left unmatched. The CDR3 runs to 14 residues. CDR3 in amino acids: CASSFGLAEDTQYF. CDR3 nucleotides: TGCGCCAGCAGCTTTGGACTAGCGGAAGATACGCAGTATTTT.

The rearrangement links TRBV6-5 to TRBJ2-3; 8 positions agree with TRBD2. CDR1 is MNHEY, CDR2 SVGAGI, per germline. With 4 bases clipped from V and 3 bases from J, the junction kept 3 bases outside the gene matches. The CDR3 loop spans 14 amino acids. The CDR3, as DNA: TGTGCCAGCAGTTTAGCGGGGTTTACAGATACGCAGTATTTT. Translating gives CASSLAGFTDTQYF.

The chain uses TRBV5-4 and TRBJ1-1, with TRBD1 matching 12 bases. CDR1 is SGHNT and CDR2 is YYREEE in the germline V gene (reference sequence). Germline trimming cut 2 bases from V and 5 bases from J; bases unmatched to any gene: 4. The CDR3 totals 15 residues. DNA for the CDR3: TGTGCCAGCAGCTTCAAGGGACAGGGGGCTACTGAAGCTTTCTTT. Amino acid sequence: CASSFKGQGATEAFF.

This clone was observed at least ten times. The V and J genes are TRBV28 and TRBJ2-3, with D possibly TRBD2 on 6 matching bases. Germline V gives CDR1 MDHEN, CDR2 SYDVKM. Trimming cost V 6 bases and J 13 bases, with 17 bases left between them. There are 12 residues in the CDR3. Here the CDR3 reads CASSPLGGSKYF. CDR3 coding DNA: TGTGCCAGCAGCCCCCTTGGAGGGTCAAAGTATTTT.

The V call is TRBV7-9, the J call TRBJ1-3, with D unclear. The CDR3 runs to 15 residues. Germline V CDR1 and CDR2: SEHNR, FQNEAQ (reference sequence). V was clipped by 2 bases and J by 0 bases, with 8 bases between them. In DNA form, the CDR3 reads TGTGCCAGCAGCTTATTGGCAGTCTCTGGAAACACCATATATTTT. It codes for CASSLLAVSGNTIYF.

The V and J genes are TRBV6-5 and TRBJ1-6; D not certain. The germline gives CDR1 MNHEY, CDR2 SVGAGI. V dropped 2 bases and J dropped 4 bases, with 6 bases sitting between them. The CDR3 totals 14 residues. The CDR3 region is CASSYEAYNSPLHF. CDR3 in DNA: TGTGCCAGCAGTTACGAGGCTTATAATTCACCCCTCCACTTT.

The V and J genes are TRBV5-4 and TRBJ2-1; unclear D gene. Trimming took 1 base from V and 9 from J, leaving 11 bases between them. This CDR3 contains 13 residues. CDR1 SGHNT and CDR2 YYREEE come from the germline V gene (reference sequence). Here the CDR3 DNA reads TGTGCCAGCAGCTTGAGGCAGGCCTCTGAGCAGTTCTTC. Translated: CASSLRQASEQFF.

This clone was detected a few times. This chain connects TRBV11-3 to TRBJ1-6; D might be TRBD1 (6 bases). The germline V and J ends were trimmed by 3 bases and 6 bases, with 9 bases remaining between them. Germline CDR1 is SGHNT and CDR2 is YENEEA. The CDR3 is 14 residues long. The CDR3 region has the DNA TGTGCCAGCAGCTTGCGAGGGGGTAATTCACCCCTCCACTTT. As protein: CASSLRGGNSPLHF.

The V call is TRBV6-4, the J call TRBJ2-2; TRBD1 matches 7 bases. The germline CDR1 and CDR2 sequences are MRHNA and SNTAGT. The CDR3 is 14 amino acids. The J segment lost 3 bases and the V segment lost 3 bases, leaving 1 base of the junction unmatched. CDR3 region: CASSEQGDTGELFF. CDR3 in DNA: TGTGCCAGCAGTGAGCAGGGGGACACCGGGGAGCTGTTTTTT.

As DNA, the CDR3 is TGTGCCAGCAGCGTGGACAGGGCTTCTTACGAGCAGTACTTC. It translates to CASSVDRASYEQYF. The chain carries TRBV7-2 and TRBJ2-7; TRBD1 matches 8 bases. From germline, CDR1 is SGHTA and CDR2 FQGNSA. This CDR3 has 14 residues. The junction had 7 bases not matched to a gene; V was cut back by 5 bases and J by 4 bases.

The J gene is TRBJ1-6, the V gene TRBV28, with TRBD1 matching over 7 bases. CDR1 and CDR2 (germline): MDHEN, SYDVKM. This CDR3 spans 14 amino acids. With 2 bases clipped from V and 7 bases from J, the junction kept 2 bases outside the gene matches. CDR3 region: CASSLPGQNSPLHF. In DNA form, the CDR3 reads TGTGCCAGCAGTTTACCGGGACAGAATTCACCCCTCCACTTT.

The chain employs TRBV27 and TRBJ1-1, with 8 bases aligning to TRBD1. Trimming at V came to 1 base and at J to 7 bases, leaving 5 bases not matched to a gene. Germline V CDR1 and CDR2: MNHEY, SMNVEV (reference sequence). This CDR3 spans 14 amino acids. CDR3 region: CASSLWGDRFEAFF. Here the CDR3 DNA reads TGTGCCAGCAGTTTATGGGGGGACAGGTTTGAAGCTTTCTTT.

This chain links TRBV5-1 with TRBJ2-7; D perhaps matches TRBD2 (6 bases). Germline V lookup: CDR1 SGHRS, CDR2 YFSETQ. The CDR3 totals 14 residues. The ends were cut back, 0 bases at V and 9 bases at J, with 16 bases in the middle. The CDR3 loop reads CASSLADGGRGQYF. CDR3 in DNA: TGCGCCAGCAGCTTGGCCGACGGGGGAAGGGGGCAGTACTTC.

J is TRBJ1-2 and V is TRBV5-4, with a weak D call TRBD1 (5 bases). In germline, CDR1 is SGHNT, CDR2 YYREEE (reference sequence). CDR3 size: 15 residues. The V end lost 3 bases, the J end lost 3 bases, and 15 bases lay between the germline ends. DNA for the CDR3: TGTGCCAGCAGCTCCAGGACGGGGGGGGACTATGGCTACACCTTC. It translates to CASSSRTGGDYGYTF.

This sequence joins TRBV6-5 and TRBJ1-4, with TRBD1 identical over 10 bases. The germline CDR1 and CDR2 sequences are MNHEY and SVGAGI. The CDR3 spans 14 residues. Losses at the gene ends were 6 bases for V and 8 bases for J; bases not matched to a gene: 6. The chain's CDR3 is CASSSTGGGEKLFF. Written as DNA, the CDR3 is TGTGCCAGCAGCTCGACAGGGGGCGGAGAAAAACTGTTTTTT.

The V gene is TRBV7-8, the J gene TRBJ1-1; tentative D call: TRBD1 (5 bases). The V gene lost 4 bases and the J gene lost 5 bases, with 11 bases spanning the gap. The length of the CDR3 is 13 residues. The germline gives CDR1 SGHVS, CDR2 FQNEAQ. The CDR3 sequence: CASSYHRGTEAFF. The CDR3 bases are TGTGCCAGCAGCTACCACCGGGGGACTGAAGCTTTCTTT.